The rows below give T cell receptor beta chains drawn from one sample of a study of cytomegalovirus exposure and HLA in healthy donors. Method: immunoSEQ multiplex PCR; TCRdb's copy keeps in-frame clones and lacks some. There are 95,000 to 150,000 clones in the sample; over 80% occur only once, and 20% lies in the top ten. The sample taken for sequencing was PBMCs. These receptors came from a young man in good health and CMV-seropositive. Each CDR3 is given with its conserved first and last residue.

v_gene,j_gene,CDR3aa
TRBV7-2,TRBJ2-3,CASSLGLAFSDTQYF
TRBV2,TRBJ2-5,CASSGAVGGALETQYF
TRBV5-1,TRBJ1-1,CASSLDIQVGTEAFF
TRBV6-1,TRBJ1-3,CASSEWGGVGTIYF
TRBV4-2,TRBJ1-4,CASSQDFGTGNEKLFF
TRBV11-1,TRBJ2-7,CASSLGGVYEQYF
TRBV7-9,TRBJ1-2,CASSLGTGYGYTF
TRBV12-5,TRBJ2-3,CASAGTLWDTQYF
TRBV28,TRBJ1-2,CASSLPGGVGYGYTF
TRBV14,TRBJ1-1,CASSQEGQWVTEAFF
TRBV4-2,TRBJ1-1,CASSQVRVNTEAFF
TRBV27,TRBJ1-5,CASSLSGTGGWGQPQHF
TRBV7-2,TRBJ2-7,CASSLEYSRAGEQYF
TRBV4-1,TRBJ1-6,CASSQLQGVDNSPLHF
TRBV7-3,TRBJ1-6,CASSLISGTSNSPLHF
TRBV29-1,TRBJ1-3,CSVERQLSGNTIYF
TRBV19,TRBJ1-5,CASSINTINQPQHF
TRBV5-4,TRBJ2-7,CASSLAWQGEFGEQYF
TRBV5-1,TRBJ2-3,CASSSTGGDTQYF
TRBV7-3,TRBJ2-6,CASSLDTDKSQKRTGANVLTF
TRBV11-2,TRBJ2-1,CASTYGGSSYNEQFF
TRBV9,TRBJ2-7,CASSVGAQVNYEQYF
TRBV7-9,TRBJ2-3,CASSELAVSTDTQYF
TRBV28,TRBJ1-1,CASSLQARDAFF
TRBV18,TRBJ1-5,CASSRRDSNQPQHF
TRBV7-2,TRBJ2-1,CASSSGGGAYNEQFF
TRBV9,TRBJ2-2,CASSFGQRGGGELFF
TRBV18,TRBJ2-5,CASSEAQETQYF
TRBV7-3,TRBJ2-7,CASSLNAGLSEQYF